These 21 T cell receptor beta chains came from one sample sequenced in a study of cytomegalovirus exposure and HLA in healthy donors. Amplification used 60 Vbeta primers and 13 Jbeta primers. Assay used: immunoSEQ multiplex PCR; TCRdb lists only in-frame clones, some missing. The data hold more than 150,000 clones, with 75% to 85% observed a single time. Sequenced material: PBMCs. All receptors come from a woman in her 30s in good health and CMV-seropositive.

This clone was found once. The J gene is TRBJ1-4, the V gene TRBV15, with 9 positions matching TRBD1. V lost 4 bases to trimming and J lost 7 bases; unmatched junction nucleotides: 7. Germline V lookup: CDR1 LNHNV, CDR2 YYDKDF (reference sequence). The CDR3 totals 15 residues. Here the CDR3 reads CATSTDRGIGEKLFF. CDR3 coding DNA: TGTGCCACCAGCACCGACAGGGGGATTGGTGAAAAACTGTTTTTT.

The chain employs TRBV5-6 and TRBJ2-4; 7 bases line up with TRBD2. In germline, CDR1 is SGHDT, CDR2 YYEEEE. V was clipped by 4 bases and J by 0 bases; unmatched bases: 7. The CDR3 is 16 amino acids. Here the CDR3 reads CASSPLAELAKNIQYF. DNA for the CDR3: TGTGCCAGCAGCCCCCTAGCGGAGCTAGCCAAAAACATTCAGTACTTC. Full variable domain (rest looked up from reference TRBV5-6 and TRBJ2-4): DAGVTQSPTHLIKTRGQQVTLRCSPKSGHDTVSWYQQALGQGPQFIFQYYEEEERQRGNFPDRFSGHQFPNYSSELNVNALLLGDSALYLCASSPLAELAKNIQYFGAGTRLSVL.

J is TRBJ2-7 and V is TRBV4-1, with 10 bases matching TRBD1. Unmatched junction bases numbered 11, after V lost 1 base and J lost 2 bases. There are 18 residues in the CDR3. The germline V gene encodes CDR1 MGHRA and CDR2 YSYEKL. In nucleotides, the CDR3 is TGCGCCAGCAGCCAAGGTCCTCGGCCCGGGACAGGGGCCTACGAGCAGTACTTC. Translation: CASSQGPRPGTGAYEQYF.

In this sample, this clone turned up once. The genes are TRBV18 and TRBJ1-4; no clear D gene. The CDR3 runs to 15 residues. The germline CDR1 and CDR2 sequences are KGHSH and LQKENI. With 6 bases removed from V and 6 bases from J, the gap between germline ends came to 17 bases. The CDR3 reads CASSGRHSRDEKLFF. The CDR3 DNA follows: TGTGCCAGCTCGGGCCGGCACTCGAGAGATGAAAAACTGTTTTTT.

This chain's CDR3 is CASSSGQGGNEKLFF. The CDR3 DNA reads TGTGCCAGCAGCTCCGGACAGGGGGGGAATGAAAAACTGTTTTTT. This chain links TRBV5-6 with TRBJ1-4, with 10 bases identical to TRBD1. V lost 3 bases to trimming and J lost 5 bases; unmatched junction nucleotides: 4. The germline V gene encodes CDR1 SGHDT and CDR2 YYEEEE. The CDR3 loop spans 15 amino acids.

The chain carries TRBV15 and TRBJ1-4; 10 bases fit TRBD1. V was clipped by 5 bases and J by 5 bases; unmatched bases: 8. Germline CDR1 reads LNHNV; CDR2 reads YYDKDF (reference sequence). CDR3 length equals 16 residues. CDR3 in amino acids: CATSRESTGGNEKLFF. In DNA form, the CDR3 reads TGTGCCACCAGCCGCGAATCGACAGGGGGCAATGAAAAACTGTTTTTT.

The chain carries TRBV25-1 and TRBJ2-1; 12 bases align to TRBD2. Trimming took 5 bases from V and 2 from J; bases not matched to a gene: 4. In germline, CDR1 is MGHDK, CDR2 SYGVNS. This CDR3 region has 16 residues. CDR3 in amino acids: CASSSLAGGPYNEQFF. CDR3 in DNA: TGTGCCAGCAGTTCACTAGCGGGGGGACCCTACAATGAGCAGTTCTTC. Combining the CDR3 with reference TRBV25-1 and TRBJ2-1 gives the whole variable domain EADIYQTPRYLVIGTGKKITLECSQTMGHDKMYWYQQDPGMELHLIHYSYGVNSTEKGDLSSESTVSRIRTEHFPLTLESARPSHTSQYLCASSSLAGGPYNEQFFGPGTRLTVL.

The V gene is TRBV7-9, the J gene TRBJ2-1, with D uncertain. V lost 2 bases to trimming and J lost 8 bases, with 7 bases between them. The length of the CDR3 is 12 residues. Germline V gene sequence: CDR1 SEHNR, CDR2 FQNEAQ (reference sequence). Here the CDR3 DNA reads TGTGCCAGCAGCTTACTAAGCCATGAGCAGTTCTTC. Protein product: CASSLLSHEQFF.

This rearrangement joins TRBV10-2 to TRBJ1-2; 8 bases agree with TRBD1. Looked up from germline, CDR1 is WSHSY and CDR2 is SAAADI. The V segment lost 7 bases and the J segment 4 bases; nucleotides outside the gene matches: 11. This CDR3 has 15 amino acids. CDR3 loop: CASTGQGTFGYGYTF. CDR3 DNA: TGCGCCAGCACCGGACAGGGAACCTTTGGCTATGGCTACACCTTC.

The chain employs TRBV28 and TRBJ1-4, with D possibly being TRBD1 (6 bases). Germline V CDR1 and CDR2: MDHEN, SYDVKM. CDR3 length: 14 residues. Trimming cost V 2 bases and J 5 bases, with 9 bases left between them. CDR3 sequence reads: CASSLRGGNEKLFF. The CDR3 DNA sequence: TGTGCCAGCAGTTTAAGGGGGGGAAATGAAAAACTGTTTTTT.

V usage is TRBV9 and J usage is TRBJ2-1; TRBD2 matches 7 bases. CDR1 and CDR2 (germline): SGDLS, YYNGEE. This CDR3 has 15 residues. Losses at the gene ends were 0 bases for V and 6 bases for J; bases not matched to a gene: 6. The DNA for the CDR3 is TGTGCCAGCAGCGTAGCTTGGGGGACTATCAATGAGCAGTTCTTC. Translating gives CASSVAWGTINEQFF.

This clone was seen more than once but under ten times. This rearrangement joins TRBV4-1 to TRBJ2-1; the match to TRBD2 covers 7 bases. V was clipped by 2 bases and J by 3 bases; unmatched bases: 7. Looked up from germline, CDR1 is MGHRA and CDR2 is YSYEKL. The CDR3 contains 16 residues. The DNA of the CDR3 is TGCGCCAGCAGCCAAAAAGAGAGGGACTACTACAATGAGCAGTTCTTC. This encodes CASSQKERDYYNEQFF.

Only one count was recorded for this clone. V usage is TRBV6-5 and J usage is TRBJ1-5; TRBD1 aligns across 8 bases. Germline lookup yields CDR1 MNHEY and CDR2 SVGAGI. The length of the CDR3 is 15 residues. Trimming at V came to 4 bases and at J to 6 bases, leaving 8 bases not matched to a gene. The CDR3 DNA reads as TGTGCCAGCAGTTCTGGACAGGGCAGGAGTCAGCCCCAGCATTTT. Translating it yields CASSSGQGRSQPQHF.

CDR3 region: CASSLDGLAGLYEQYF. CDR3 bases: TGTGCCAGCAGCTTGGACGGACTAGCGGGGCTCTACGAGCAGTACTTC. This chain joins TRBV5-6 and TRBJ2-7; 12 bases align to TRBD2. V lost 0 bases and J lost 3; bases outside the gene matches: 4. The CDR3 contains 16 residues. The germline V gene encodes CDR1 SGHDT and CDR2 YYEEEE.

The chain recombines TRBV9 with TRBJ2-3; 16 bases are a match to TRBD2. J gave up 0 bases and V 0 bases, and 4 bases lay outside the gene matches. The CDR3 loop spans 19 amino acids. Germline V CDR1 and CDR2: SGDLS, YYNGEE. CDR3 in amino acids: CASSVEGTSGGASTDTQYF. The CDR3 region has the DNA TGTGCCAGCAGCGTAGAAGGGACTAGCGGGGGGGCTAGCACAGATACGCAGTATTTT.

CDR3 residues: CASSPINRENEQFF. In DNA, the CDR3 is TGTGCCAGCTCACCGATAAACAGGGAAAATGAGCAGTTCTTC. The rearrangement joins TRBV18 to TRBJ2-1; possibly TRBD1 for D (6 bases). The V gene lost 3 bases and the J gene lost 7 bases, with 13 bases spanning the gap. The germline CDR1 and CDR2 sequences are KGHSH and LQKENI. The CDR3 runs 14 residues.

This rearrangement joins TRBV5-6 to TRBJ1-2; D is perhaps TRBD1 (5 bases). The CDR3 length is 15 residues. Trimming cost V 7 bases and J 1 base, with 17 bases left between them. Germline values: CDR1 SGHDT, CDR2 YYEEEE. The CDR3 nucleotides read TGTGCCAGCGCCACTCCCCCGCAGGGTAACTATGGCTACACCTTC. As protein: CASATPPQGNYGYTF.

The V call is TRBV10-1, the J call TRBJ2-7; 7 nucleotides line up with TRBD1. The CDR3 is made up of 13 amino acids. Trimming took 5 bases from V and 5 from J; bases not matched to a gene: 6. The germline V gene encodes CDR1 WNHNN and CDR2 SYGVQD (reference sequence). The CDR3 region has the DNA TGCGCCAGCAGTTTGACAGGGCGAAACGAGCAGTACTTC. Its protein is CASSLTGRNEQYF.

The CDR3 protein is CASSLFPESKLFF. The CDR3 bases are TGTGCCAGCAGTCTCTTCCCCGAGTCAAAACTGTTTTTT. V is TRBV28 and J is TRBJ1-4; D remains ambiguous. This CDR3 spans 13 amino acids. V was shortened by 5 bases and J by 10 bases, with 14 bases between the two germline ends. Germline V gene sequence: CDR1 MDHEN, CDR2 SYDVKM.

This chain connects TRBV28 to TRBJ2-7; D is undetermined. CDR3 length: 11 residues. Trimming took off 5 bases at V and 2 bases at J, with 4 bases between the two ends. Germline loops: CDR1 MDHEN, CDR2 SYDVKM. CDR3: CASSLAYEQYF. The CDR3 nucleotides read TGTGCCAGCAGTCTTGCCTACGAGCAGTACTTC.

The table lists this clone with a few counts. The chain combines TRBV6-5 with TRBJ1-2; 7 bases line up with TRBD1. V shed 6 bases and J 4 bases; nucleotides not matched to a gene: 11. Germline-derived CDR1 and CDR2 are MNHEY and SVGAGI. This CDR3 is 15 amino acids long. The CDR3 DNA reads TGTGCCAGCAGCCGACAGGGACCTCAACCCTATGGCTACACCTTC. Translating gives CASSRQGPQPYGYTF.